This is a list of T cell receptor beta chains from one sample in a study of OX40 agonist ivuxolimab in advanced cancers. Profiling relied on immunoSEQ multiplex PCR, and the TCRdb table lists in-frame clones only, not all of them. The sample consists of about 80,000 clones, around 92% of them appearing once. This sample comprised CD4+ or CD8+ T cells sorted from blood, obtained in a trial of the OX40 agonist ivuxolimab. The receptor set was obtained from an adult with an advanced solid tumor such as melanoma, head and neck, liver or kidney cancer. Both conserved end residues are part of each CDR3. A D gene is named only where the DNA matches it firmly. Where a row states a size, it is once, few, many or the class of an expanded clone; other rows omit it.

CDR3 length	clone size	D gene	V gene	J gene	CDR3 DNA	CDR3 protein
17	NA	TRBD1	TRBV7-2	TRBJ1-2	TGTGCCAGCAGCTTAGTGCCCCAATCCGGGACAGGGGACGGCTACACCTTC	CASSLVPQSGTGDGYTF
14	NA	NA	TRBV6-6	TRBJ1-5	TGTGCCAGCAGTCAGGGTCCAGTTGGTCAGCCCCAGCATTTT	CASSQGPVGQPQHF
20	NA	NA	TRBV4-1	TRBJ2-6	TGCGCCAGCAGCCAAAACGTAAATTCGATTGGGGGTGCTGGGGCCAACGTCCTGACTTTC	CASSQNVNSIGGAGANVLTF
17	NA	TRBD2	TRBV5-1	TRBJ2-5	TGCGCCAGCAGCTTGGACGGAAGCGGGGGAGAACAAGAGACCCAGTACTTC	CASSLDGSGGEQETQYF
14	NA	NA	TRBV6-5	TRBJ1-2	TGTGCCAGCAGTTCTACGGTGGAGGCCTATGGCTACACCTTC	CASSSTVEAYGYTF
13	once	NA	TRBV19	TRBJ2-7	TGTGCCAGTAGTATAGGGTTCACCTACGAGCAGTACTTC	CASSIGFTYEQYF
18	NA	NA	TRBV13	TRBJ2-1	TGTGCCAGCAGCTTAGGCCCCGACACGGAAATATATTACAATGAGCAGTTCTTC	CASSLGPDTEIYYNEQFF
15	NA	NA	TRBV30	TRBJ2-3	TGTGCCTGGGCTCTTCTTGGCGGGGGCACAGATACGCAGTATTTT	CAWALLGGGTDTQYF
13	few	NA	TRBV7-6	TRBJ2-7	TGTGCCAGCAGCTTAGAGGAAACCTACGAGCAGTACTTC	CASSLEETYEQYF
15	NA	TRBD1	TRBV6-5	TRBJ2-3	TGTGCCAGCACCCTCTCACGGACAGGGACAGATACGCAGTATTTT	CASTLSRTGTDTQYF
16	NA	TRBD2	TRBV6-5	TRBJ2-2	TGTGCCAGCAGTTACTGGACTAGCGGGGGGACCGGGGAGCTGTTTTTT	CASSYWTSGGTGELFF
16	NA	TRBD2	TRBV9	TRBJ2-5	TGTGCCAGCAGCCTAGACGGCGGCGGGGGAGCTAAGACCCAGTACTTC	CASSLDGGGGAKTQYF
14	NA	NA	TRBV7-6	TRBJ2-7	TGTGCCAGCAGCTTGGGGACGGCCACCTACGAGCAGTACTTC	CASSLGTATYEQYF
13	NA	NA	TRBV4-2	TRBJ2-7	TGTGCCAGCAGCCAAGTACGGGCCTACGAGCAGTACTTC	CASSQVRAYEQYF
15	NA	TRBD1	TRBV7-6	TRBJ2-5	TGTGCCAGCAGCTCCGGGACAGCCCAGGGAGAGACCCAGTACTTC	CASSSGTAQGETQYF
14	few	TRBD2	TRBV9	TRBJ2-1	TGTGCCAGCAGCCCCGGGACTAACTACAATGAGCAGTTCTTC	CASSPGTNYNEQFF
15	NA	NA	TRBV10-3	TRBJ2-3	TGTGCCATCAGTGGCCACACGTGGACAGCAGATACGCAGTATTTT	CAISGHTWTADTQYF
15	NA	NA	TRBV4-2	TRBJ2-5	TGTGCCAGCAGCCAAGAATGGGACGGGTACGAGACCCAGTACTTC	CASSQEWDGYETQYF
13	NA	NA	TRBV9	TRBJ2-2	TGTGCCAGCAGCCCCCCGGGGACCGGGGAGCTGTTTTTT	CASSPPGTGELFF
14	NA	NA	TRBV10-3	TRBJ2-2	TGTGCCATCAGTGACGGTGGGGTCACCGGGGAGCTGTTTTTT	CAISDGGVTGELFF
15	NA	NA	TRBV27	TRBJ1-1	TGTGCCAGCATCCGGGGGCTAGGGTCGAACACTGAAGCTTTCTTT	CASIRGLGSNTEAFF
15	once	TRBD2	TRBV29-1	TRBJ2-5	TGCAGCGTTGCCCGGGGGGGCCGGTGGGGAGAGACCCAGTACTTC	CSVARGGRWGETQYF
15	NA	NA	TRBV4-1	TRBJ1-2	TGCGCCAGCAGCCAAGACCCGGCGGGGAACTATGGCTACACCTTC	CASSQDPAGNYGYTF
10	NA	NA	TRBV7-9	TRBJ1-1	TGTGCCAGCAGCTTCACTGAAGCTTTCTTT	CASSFTEAFF
13	NA	NA	TRBV9	TRBJ1-6	TGTGCCAGCAGCGTAGACGTAAATTCACCCCTCCACTTT	CASSVDVNSPLHF
13	NA	NA	TRBV9	TRBJ2-2	TGTGCCAGCAGAGAGCCAGGGACCGGGGAGCTGTTTTTT	CASREPGTGELFF
14	NA	NA	TRBV13	TRBJ1-1	TGTGCCAGCAGCTTAGGAGGGCTTAGCACTGAAGCTTTCTTT	CASSLGGLSTEAFF
15	NA	NA	TRBV13	TRBJ2-7	TGTGCCAGCAGCTCGCGACGGGGGTCGTTGTACGAGCAGTACTTC	CASSSRRGSLYEQYF
15	NA	NA	TRBV9	TRBJ1-4	TGTGCCAGCAGCGTAGTAGGGGGAACTAATGAAAAACTGTTTTTT	CASSVVGGTNEKLFF
13	once	NA	TRBV7-3	TRBJ2-1	TGTGCCAGCAGCTTAGGTACGGCCAATGAGCAGTTCTTC	CASSLGTANEQFF
12	NA	NA	TRBV5-1	TRBJ2-5	TGCGCCAGCAGCTTGGCCGGGGAGACCCAGTACTTC	CASSLAGETQYF
16	NA	NA	TRBV5-1	TRBJ2-7	TGCGCCAGCAGCTTGGTGGGGGACATCAGGGGTAGCGAGCAGTACTTC	CASSLVGDIRGSEQYF
15	NA	NA	TRBV4-1	TRBJ1-2	TGCGCCAGCAGCCTCGGGTACCCGGCAGCCGTCGACTACACCTTC	CASSLGYPAAVDYTF
11	NA	NA	TRBV30	TRBJ2-7	TGTGCCTGGAGTGCTCGCCACGAGCAGTACTTC	CAWSARHEQYF
15	NA	NA	TRBV28	TRBJ1-1	TGTGCCAGCAGTCTCCCGGGACAACTGAACACTGAAGCTTTCTTT	CASSLPGQLNTEAFF
15	once	TRBD2	TRBV4-1	TRBJ2-1	TGCGCCAGCAGCCACCCGCGGGAGGGGTCCTCTCCGGAGTTCTTC	CASSHPREGSSPEFF
15	NA	NA	TRBV7-7	TRBJ1-2	TGTGCTAGCAGCTCGACCTCTCCGGAGGGCTATGGCTACACCTTC	CASSSTSPEGYGYTF
14	once	NA	TRBV5-5	TRBJ1-2	TGTGCCAGCAGCTTGGCCGGGGGTGTCGGCGGCTACACCTTC	CASSLAGGVGGYTF
14	NA	NA	TRBV5-6	TRBJ1-5	TGTGCCAGCAGTCCAGGGACGAGCAATCAGCCCCAGCATTTT	CASSPGTSNQPQHF
14	NA	NA	TRBV7-8	TRBJ1-1	TGTGCCAGCAGCTTAGGGGTGGCACGCACTGAAGCTTTCTTT	CASSLGVARTEAFF
15	NA	TRBD1	TRBV7-9	TRBJ2-7	TGTGCCAGCAGCTACAAGGACAGGGGAACCTACGAGCAGTACTTC	CASSYKDRGTYEQYF
14	NA	NA	TRBV4-1	TRBJ2-4	TGCGCCAGCAGCCAATCGTCGGGGGTGAACATTCAGTACTTC	CASSQSSGVNIQYF
13	NA	NA	TRBV6-5	TRBJ2-7	TGTGCCAGCAGCCCGGGACATCTGTACGAGCAGTACTTC	CASSPGHLYEQYF
16	NA	TRBD2	TRBV7-2	TRBJ2-1	TGTGCCAGCAGCTTCTCGACTAGCGGGGGTACCCCTGAGCAGTTCTTC	CASSFSTSGGTPEQFF
18	NA	NA	TRBV21-1	TRBJ1-4	TGTGCCAACGGATGGCCCTTCCCCCGACAGGGAATGAATGAAAAACTGTTTTTT	CANGWPFPRQGMNEKLFF
14	NA	NA	TRBV6-5	TRBJ1-1	TGTGCCAGCAGTTACTGGGAGGGGGGTACTGAAGCTTTCTTT	CASSYWEGGTEAFF